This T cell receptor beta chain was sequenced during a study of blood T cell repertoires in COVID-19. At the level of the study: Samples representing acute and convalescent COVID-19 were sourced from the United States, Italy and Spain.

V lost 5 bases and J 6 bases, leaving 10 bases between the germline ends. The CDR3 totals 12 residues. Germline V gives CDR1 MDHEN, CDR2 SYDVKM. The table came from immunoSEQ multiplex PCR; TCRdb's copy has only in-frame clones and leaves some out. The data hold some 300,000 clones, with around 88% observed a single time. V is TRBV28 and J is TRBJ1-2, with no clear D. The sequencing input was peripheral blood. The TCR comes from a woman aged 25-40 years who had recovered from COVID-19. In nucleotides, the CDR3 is TGTGCCAGCAGTCTAAATCCCCATGGCTACACCTTC. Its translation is CASSLNPHGYTF.